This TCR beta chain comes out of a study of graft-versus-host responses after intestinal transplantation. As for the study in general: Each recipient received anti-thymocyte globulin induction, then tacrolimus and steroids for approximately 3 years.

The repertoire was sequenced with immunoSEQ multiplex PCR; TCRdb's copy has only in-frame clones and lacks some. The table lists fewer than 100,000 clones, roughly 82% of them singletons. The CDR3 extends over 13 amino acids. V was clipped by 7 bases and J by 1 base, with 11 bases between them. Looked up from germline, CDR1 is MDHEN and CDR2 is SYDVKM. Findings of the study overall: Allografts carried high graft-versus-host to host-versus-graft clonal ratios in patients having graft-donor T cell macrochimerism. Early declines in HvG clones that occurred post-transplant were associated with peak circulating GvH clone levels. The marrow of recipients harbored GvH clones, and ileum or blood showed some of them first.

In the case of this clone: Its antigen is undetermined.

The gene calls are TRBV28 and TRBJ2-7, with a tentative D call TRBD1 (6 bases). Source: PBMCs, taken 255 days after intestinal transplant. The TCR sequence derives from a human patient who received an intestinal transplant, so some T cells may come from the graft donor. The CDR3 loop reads CASTNRESYEQYV. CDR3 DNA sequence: TGTGCCAGCACCAACAGGGAGTCCTACGAGCAGTACGTC.